This TCR beta chain appears in the sequencing data of a study of cytomegalovirus exposure and HLA in healthy donors. The approximately 120-subject validation cohort, separate from the approximately 670-subject first cohort, included the donors. With V trimmed by 4 bases and J by 4 bases, 3 bases remained unmatched. The CDR3 is 13 residues long. Germline assignment: CDR1 LGHNT and CDR2 FRNRAP. Assay: immunoSEQ multiplex PCR; the TCRdb copy retains only in-frame clones and omits some. The data show fewer than 200,000 clones, less than 90% seen once. The chain joins TRBV12-5 to TRBJ1-2; 7 bases fit TRBD1. The sequenced sample consisted of PBMCs. This TCR came from a woman aged 18-29 years in good health and CMV-seronegative. The CDR3 sequence: CASGSTGVYGYTF. CDR3 coding DNA: TGTGCTAGTGGTTCCACAGGGGTCTATGGCTACACCTTC. Variable domain in full (rest from reference TRBV12-5 and TRBJ1-2): DARVTQTPRHKVTEMGQEVTMRCQPILGHNTVFWYRQTMMQGLELLAYFRNRAPLDDSGMPKDRFSAEMPDATLATLKIQPSEPRDSAVYFCASGSTGVYGYTFGSGTRLTVV.